These 3 T cell receptor beta chains originate from one sample sequenced in a study of read filtering for tumor transcriptome and immune sequencing. The library was built from roughly 400 ng RNA with molecular barcoded adaptors for alpha/delta and beta/gamma chains. MiXCR, run by TCRdb on the reads, gives a single entry per CDR3 protein. The sample includes around 140,000 distinct CDR3 sequences, roughly an eighth of them seen just once. Sequenced input: a population of CD138-negative cells sorted from bone marrow. The receptor source for this set is a donor at least 40 years old with multiple myeloma.

This clonotype was recorded many times. The rearrangement links TRBV6-1 to TRBJ1-6; D gene uncertain. V shed 2 bases and J shed 0 bases, with 11 bases lying between them. This CDR3 contains 17 residues. Germline loops: CDR1 MNHNS, CDR2 SASEGT. This CDR3 reads CASSEKWGSSYNSPLHF. The DNA of the CDR3 is TGTGCCAGCAGTGAAAAGTGGGGAAGCTCCTATAATTCACCCCTCCACTTT.

This clonotype was seen more than once but under ten times. V is TRBV5-1 and J is TRBJ2-5; D call uncertain. Trimming removed 0 bases from V and 3 bases from J, with 6 bases in between. This CDR3 contains 13 residues. Germline CDR1 SGHRS, CDR2 YFSETQ. CDR3 sequence: CASSLESEETQYF. DNA for the CDR3: TGCGCCAGCAGCTTGGAATCGGAAGAGACCCAGTACTTC.

This clonotype has ten or more counts. V and J are TRBV11-3 and TRBJ1-1, with TRBD1 identical over 7 bases. Germline assignment: CDR1 SGHNT and CDR2 YENEEA. The CDR3 is 15 residues long. With V trimmed by 2 bases and J by 4 bases, 7 bases remained unmatched. CDR3 in DNA: TGTGCCAGCAGCTTACAAGGGGGCGCGTCCACTGAAGCTTTCTTT. As protein: CASSLQGGASTEAFF.